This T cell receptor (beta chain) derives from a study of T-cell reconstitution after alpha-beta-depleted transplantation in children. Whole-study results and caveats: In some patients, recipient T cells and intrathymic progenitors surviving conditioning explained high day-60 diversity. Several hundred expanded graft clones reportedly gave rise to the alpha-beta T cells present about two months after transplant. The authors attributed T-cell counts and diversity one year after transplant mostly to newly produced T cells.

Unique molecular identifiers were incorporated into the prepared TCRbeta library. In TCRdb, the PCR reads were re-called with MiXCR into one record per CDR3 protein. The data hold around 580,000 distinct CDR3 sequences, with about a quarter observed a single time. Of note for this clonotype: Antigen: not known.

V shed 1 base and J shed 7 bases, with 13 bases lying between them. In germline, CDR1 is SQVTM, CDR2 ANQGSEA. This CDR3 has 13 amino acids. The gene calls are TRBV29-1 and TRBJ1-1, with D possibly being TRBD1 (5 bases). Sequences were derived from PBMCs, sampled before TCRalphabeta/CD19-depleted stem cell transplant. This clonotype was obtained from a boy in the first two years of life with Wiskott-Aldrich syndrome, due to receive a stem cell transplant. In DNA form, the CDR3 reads TGCAGCGTTGAAGGCAGGGCTCGCGGTGAAGCTTTCTTT. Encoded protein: CSVEGRARGEAFF.